Listed below are T cell receptor beta chains from one sample, sequenced in a study of monozygotic twins with inflammatory bowel disease. TCRdb reanalyzed the 5' RACE reads, giving one entry per CDR3 protein sequence and no DNA. The table for this sample gives around 380,000 distinct CDR3 sequences. What was sequenced was blood. The source of these receptors is a human donor with ulcerative colitis or Crohn's disease, or a healthy co-twin of an affected twin (not recorded which). The CDR3 runs from the conserved cysteine through the conserved F or W. Each record gives: V gene, J gene, CDR3 protein.

TRBV10-3	TRBJ2-7	CAISESTRRGRPFEQYF
TRBV20-1	TRBJ1-5	CSARASGGVNQPQHF
TRBV5-1	TRBJ2-2	CASSRPWTGDDTGELFF
TRBV19	TRBJ1-1	CASSPQGVNEAFF
TRBV2	TRBJ2-3	CATHTLLTQYF
TRBV7-3	TRBJ1-2	CASSAPTYGYTF
TRBV5-4	TRBJ1-1	CASSLWHVEGTEAFF
TRBV7-2	TRBJ1-1	CASSSNRQGAYEAFF
TRBV9	TRBJ2-7	CASSVDISSVSYEQYF
TRBV6-2/TRBV6-3	TRBJ1-1	CASRTGTGRTEAFF
TRBV11-2	TRBJ2-1	CASSFDRGTYNEQFF
TRBV11-2	TRBJ2-3	CASSRTRLGGRGRTDTQYF
TRBV20-1	TRBJ2-3	CSARPGTSGVTDTQYF
TRBV6-5	TRBJ2-5	CASARGKETQYF
TRBV6-1	TRBJ2-4	CASSKQVSKNIQYF
TRBV30	TRBJ2-7	CAWSVLGNEQYF
TRBV6-6	TRBJ2-7	CASSYTETYEQYF
TRBV12-3/TRBV12-4	TRBJ1-2	CASSQTGRSFYGYTF
TRBV2	TRBJ2-3	CASSERLAGVGDTQYF